The 16 T cell receptor beta chains below come from one sample, sequenced in a study of cytomegalovirus exposure and HLA in healthy donors. TCRdb keeps only in-frame clones here, not all; method: immunoSEQ multiplex PCR. The profile covers 130,000 to 150,000 clones, with around nine tenths appearing a single time and about 3.5% taken by the ten largest. Source material: PBMCs. The receptors were sampled from a woman aged 18-35 years in good health and CMV-seropositive.

This chain connects TRBV9 to TRBJ1-1; 7 positions match TRBD1. The CDR3 totals 16 residues. Germline lookup yields CDR1 SGDLS and CDR2 YYNGEE. The V segment lost 4 bases and the J segment 0 bases; nucleotides outside the gene matches: 9. The CDR3 nucleotides read TGTGCCAGCAGCCTACGACAGGGAAGGATGAACACTGAAGCTTTCTTT. Its protein is CASSLRQGRMNTEAFF.

As for this clone: The likely explanation is a read error, given a far larger clone one base away. The chain recombines TRBV5-6 with TRBJ2-7; 11 positions agree with TRBD1. This CDR3 has 14 amino acids. CDR1 is SGHDT and CDR2 is YYEEEE in the germline V gene. The trim removed 3 bases at V and 3 bases at J, leaving 2 bases unmatched. CDR3 bases: TGTGCCAGCAGCTCCGGGACAGGGGGCTACGAGCAGTACTTC. Its protein product is CASSSGTGGYEQYF. The whole variable domain, remainder taken from reference TRBV5-6 and TRBJ2-7, is DAGVTQSPTHLIKTRGQQVTLRCSPKSGHDTVSWYQQALGQGPQFIFQYYEEEERQRGNFPDRFSGHQFPNYSSELNVNALLLGDSALYLCASSSGTGGYEQYFGPGTRLTVT.

The V gene is TRBV28, the J gene TRBJ1-4; D not resolved. Trimming left V 4 bases short and J 0 bases short, with 9 bases between. The CDR3 totals 15 residues. Germline values: CDR1 MDHEN, CDR2 SYDVKM. The CDR3 DNA reads as TGTGCCAGCAGTTCCGAGGTTGCAACTAATGAAAAACTGTTTTTT. As protein: CASSSEVATNEKLFF.

This chain connects TRBV2 to TRBJ1-1; D gene uncertain. Deletions cut 1 base from V and 1 base from J, with 10 bases between. The CDR3 has 15 amino acids. CDR1 and CDR2 (germline): SNHLY, FYNNEI. The CDR3 DNA is TGTGCCAGCAGTGAAGACGAGGTTTGGAACACTGAAGCTTTCTTT. As protein: CASSEDEVWNTEAFF.

The chain has TRBV9 and TRBJ2-2, with 16 positions matching TRBD2. CDR1 SGDLS and CDR2 YYNGEE come from the germline V gene. V lost 4 bases to trimming and J lost 1 base; unmatched junction nucleotides: 4. There are 18 residues in the CDR3. The CDR3 bases are TGTGCCAGCAGCCCGGGACTAGCGGGAGGGAGGAACACCGGGGAGCTGTTTTTT. As protein: CASSPGLAGGRNTGELFF.

This rearrangement joins TRBV7-2 to TRBJ2-7; 9 nucleotides match TRBD1. The CDR3 covers 14 residues. With 4 bases clipped from V and 5 bases from J, the junction kept 6 bases outside the gene matches. Germline values: CDR1 SGHTA, CDR2 FQGNSA. As DNA, the CDR3 is TGTGCCAGCAGCTGGGGACAGGGAGGAGACGAGCAGTACTTC. It yields the protein CASSWGQGGDEQYF.

Points on this clone: The missing conserved phenylalanine or tryptophan at the end of this CDR3 makes a read error likely. Because the CDR3's place on the DNA is in doubt, the DNA is left out and the CDR3 is given as listed by TCRdb. The CDR3: CASSPRTRHPV. The chain uses TRBV11-3 and TRBJ2-3; TRBD2 is the table's D call, not checked against the DNA. The CDR3 adds up to 11 amino acids, both ends counted. Per germline, CDR1 SGHNT and CDR2 YENEEA.

This clone was counted only a few times. The J gene is TRBJ1-3, the V gene TRBV28; possible D gene TRBD1, 6 bases. Trimming removed 2 bases at V and 0 bases at J, with 8 bases between. Germline-derived CDR1 and CDR2 are MDHEN and SYDVKM. The CDR3 consists of 15 residues. CDR3 sequence (DNA): TGTGCCAGCAGTTTAGGGACATTCTCTGGAAACACCATATATTTT. This translates into CASSLGTFSGNTIYF.

V gene TRBV7-2 combines with J gene TRBJ1-2, with TRBD1 identical over 7 bases. Unmatched junction bases numbered 7, after V lost 5 bases and J lost 4 bases. The V gene's germline CDR1 is SGHTA and CDR2 FQGNSA. The CDR3 sequence is 14 residues long. CDR3: CASSNDRVGYGYTF. The CDR3, as DNA: TGTGCCAGCAGCAACGACAGGGTGGGCTATGGCTACACCTTC.

The gene calls are TRBV10-1 and TRBJ2-1; perhaps TRBD1 as D (5 bases). V shed 2 bases and J shed 9 bases, with 11 bases lying between them. Germline CDR1 and CDR2: WNHNN and SYGVQD (reference sequence). This CDR3 contains 13 residues. The CDR3 coding sequence is TGCGCCAGCAGTGAGCCCGGAAGGGGTGAGCAGTTCTTC. Protein product: CASSEPGRGEQFF.

The chain links TRBV11-3 to TRBJ2-2; D is perhaps TRBD1 (5 bases). Trimming cost V 5 bases and J 1 base, with 11 bases left between them. The CDR3 spans 15 residues. CDR1 and CDR2 (germline): SGHNT, YENEEA. CDR3 residues: CASSRWGENTGELFF. DNA of the CDR3: TGTGCCAGCAGCCGGTGGGGCGAGAACACCGGGGAGCTGTTTTTT.

J is TRBJ2-7 and V is TRBV5-6, with 10 bases aligning to TRBD1. The CDR3 extends over 17 amino acids. The V segment lost 4 bases and the J segment 2 bases; nucleotides outside the gene matches: 12. Germline V gene lookup returns CDR1 SGHDT and CDR2 YYEEEE. This CDR3 reads CASSLPGQGFPPYEQYF. For the CDR3, the DNA is TGTGCCAGCAGCCTGCCGGGACAGGGGTTCCCTCCCTACGAGCAGTACTTC. Variable domain in full (rest from reference TRBV5-6 and TRBJ2-7): DAGVTQSPTHLIKTRGQQVTLRCSPKSGHDTVSWYQQALGQGPQFIFQYYEEEERQRGNFPDRFSGHQFPNYSSELNVNALLLGDSALYLCASSLPGQGFPPYEQYFGPGTRLTVT.

The V gene is TRBV10-2, the J gene TRBJ2-7; D gene uncertain. Germline loops: CDR1 WSHSY, CDR2 SAAADI. Trimming cost V 0 bases and J 3 bases, with 6 bases left between them. The CDR3 contains 13 residues. The CDR3 spells CASSESPGYEQYF. The CDR3 DNA is TGCGCCAGCAGTGAGTCGCCCGGCTACGAGCAGTACTTC.

The chain uses TRBV27 and TRBJ2-3, with D perhaps TRBD2 (5 bases). V was pared by 10 bases and J by 2 bases, with 13 bases between. Per the germline V gene, CDR1 is MNHEY and CDR2 is SMNVEV (reference sequence). The CDR3 length is 13 residues. The CDR3 sequence is CATRAGSTDTQYF. The CDR3 region has the DNA TGTGCCACCCGTGCGGGCTCCACAGATACGCAGTATTTT.

A note on this clone: Possible read error: a much larger clone is one base away. The same CDR3 can be traced to other DNA sequences in this sample. This CDR3 reads CASSGTSGSNEQFF. CDR3 DNA: TGTGCCAGCAGTGGGACTAGCGGGAGTAATGAGCAGTTCTTC. This chain joins TRBV6-4 and TRBJ2-1, with TRBD2 matching over 13 bases. Trimming removed 4 bases from V and 7 bases from J; junction bases left unmatched: 1. Germline lookup yields CDR1 MRHNA and CDR2 SNTAGT. CDR3 length: 14 amino acids.

The V gene is TRBV5-6, the J gene TRBJ2-5; D gene ambiguous. The germline V and J ends were trimmed by 0 bases and 1 base, with 7 bases remaining between them. The CDR3 extends over 14 amino acids. Germline assignment: CDR1 SGHDT and CDR2 YYEEEE. CDR3 in DNA: TGTGCCAGCAGCTTGGGTTTAATCCAAGAGACCCAGTACTTC. Translating it yields CASSLGLIQETQYF. The whole variable domain, remainder taken from reference TRBV5-6 and TRBJ2-5, is DAGVTQSPTHLIKTRGQQVTLRCSPKSGHDTVSWYQQALGQGPQFIFQYYEEEERQRGNFPDRFSGHQFPNYSSELNVNALLLGDSALYLCASSLGLIQETQYFGPGTRLLVL.